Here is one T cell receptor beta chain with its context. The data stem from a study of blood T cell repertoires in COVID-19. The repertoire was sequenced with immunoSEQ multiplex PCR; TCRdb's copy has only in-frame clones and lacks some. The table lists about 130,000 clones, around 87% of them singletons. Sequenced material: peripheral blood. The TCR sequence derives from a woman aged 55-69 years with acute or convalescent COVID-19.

DNA of the CDR3: TGTGCCAGTAGTATATTTGGGGCTAATACTGAAGCTTTCTTT. Its translation is CASSIFGANTEAFF. V usage is TRBV19 and J usage is TRBJ1-1; possibly TRBD1 for D (5 bases). This CDR3 has 14 residues. V lost 2 bases to trimming and J lost 5 bases, with 12 bases between them. Germline V lookup: CDR1 LNHDA, CDR2 SQIVND (reference sequence).